A single sample is the source of the 16 T cell receptor beta chains below, sequenced in a study of blood T cell repertoires in COVID-19. The repertoire was sequenced with immunoSEQ multiplex PCR; TCRdb's copy has only in-frame clones and lacks some. The data hold approximately 140,000 clones, with approximately 79% observed a single time. The sequenced material came from PBMCs or T cells enriched from blood (not recorded which). The receptors come from a man in his forties with acute COVID-19.

This chain links TRBV6-5 with TRBJ1-1, with D possibly TRBD1 on 6 matching bases. Between the trimmed V and J ends, which lost 6 bases and 5 bases, there was a span of 16 bases. CDR3 size: 14 residues. Germline V gene lookup returns CDR1 MNHEY and CDR2 SVGAGI. The CDR3 loop is CASSSQDSWTEAFF. DNA for the CDR3: TGTGCCAGCAGCTCCCAGGACAGTTGGACTGAAGCTTTCTTT.

This chain joins TRBV5-1 and TRBJ1-1; 7 bases line up with TRBD1. J gave up 1 base and V 3 bases, and 3 bases lay outside the gene matches. The CDR3 totals 14 residues. CDR1 and CDR2 (germline): SGHRS, YFSETQ. CDR3 residues: CASSWGQPNTEAFF. In DNA form, the CDR3 reads TGCGCCAGCAGCTGGGGACAGCCGAACACTGAAGCTTTCTTT.

This clone was counted a single time. The chain joins TRBV6-4 to TRBJ1-5; D possibly corresponds to TRBD1 (5 bases). Per germline, CDR1 MRHNA and CDR2 SNTAGT. V was clipped by 5 bases and J by 0 bases, with 8 bases between them. This CDR3 contains 14 residues. The chain's CDR3 is CASSPDSSNQPQHF. Written as DNA, the CDR3 is TGTGCCAGCAGTCCTGACAGTAGCAATCAGCCCCAGCATTTT.

This clone showed up just once. The chain recombines TRBV7-2 with TRBJ1-2; no firm D call. The CDR3 loop spans 15 amino acids. V was shortened by 2 bases and J by 5 bases, with 15 bases between the two germline ends. CDR1 and CDR2 from the germline V gene are SGHTA and FQGNSA. For the CDR3, the DNA is TGTGCCAGCAGCTTAAAGGAAGGGCGGGTATATGGCTACACCTTC. Its protein is CASSLKEGRVYGYTF.

About this clone itself: Within the sample, other DNA sequences also encode this same CDR3. This chain connects TRBV30 to TRBJ2-5, with D unresolved. Trimming removed 0 bases at V and 2 bases at J, with 7 bases between. The CDR3 runs 13 residues. Germline CDR1 GTSNPN, CDR2 SVGIG (reference sequence). DNA of the CDR3: TGTGCCTGGAGTGTCGGCGGTCAAGAGACCCAGTACTTC. Translated, it gives CAWSVGGQETQYF.

The CDR3 sequence: CSVEGGTGNEKLFF. CDR3 bases: TGCAGCGTTGAAGGGGGGACAGGGAATGAAAAACTGTTTTTT. The chain combines TRBV29-1 with TRBJ1-4, with 9 bases fitting TRBD1. The CDR3 sequence is 14 residues long. V dropped 1 base and J dropped 5; count of bases not matched to a gene: 2. The germline CDR1 and CDR2 sequences are SQVTM and ANQGSEA.

The V and J genes are TRBV4-1 and TRBJ1-1; perhaps TRBD1 as D (5 bases). Germline V gene data show CDR1 as MGHRA and CDR2 as YSYEKL. CDR3 size: 12 residues. V gave up 8 bases and J gave up 7 bases, with 14 bases separating them. The CDR3 DNA reads TGCGCCAGCGGTTGGGGCGGGGATGAAGCTTTCTTT. The encoded protein is CASGWGGDEAFF.

The chain links TRBV5-8 to TRBJ1-3, with 7 bases aligning to TRBD1. Germline values: CDR1 SGHTS, CDR2 YDEGEE. The CDR3 contains 16 residues. Unmatched junction bases numbered 12, after V lost 5 bases and J lost 4 bases. In nucleotides, the CDR3 is TGTGCCAGCAGTTTCTTGACAGGGTCCGTCGGAAACACCATATATTTT. Residues: CASSFLTGSVGNTIYF.

This clone turned up a few times. This rearrangement joins TRBV15 to TRBJ2-5, with 13 positions matching TRBD2. The germline V gene encodes CDR1 LNHNV and CDR2 YYDKDF (reference sequence). The CDR3 contains 16 residues. Trimming took 5 bases from V and 4 from J; bases not matched to a gene: 7. The CDR3 DNA is TGTGCCACCAGCCTCTCACTAGCGGGAGGGGTAGAGACCCAGTACTTC. As protein: CATSLSLAGGVETQYF.

This clone was detected once. The chain recombines TRBV5-1 with TRBJ1-2; no clear D gene. This CDR3 contains 15 residues. Deletions cut 4 bases from V and 3 bases from J, with 16 bases between. In germline, CDR1 is SGHRS, CDR2 YFSETQ. The CDR3 is CASSEIFGSYYGYTF. The DNA for the CDR3 is TGCGCCAGCAGCGAGATCTTTGGGAGCTACTATGGCTACACCTTC.

This chain links TRBV15 with TRBJ1-2; D remains ambiguous. Trimming stripped 0 bases from V and 6 bases from J, with 14 bases between. The germline V gene has CDR1 LNHNV and CDR2 YYDKDF (reference sequence). The CDR3 spans 15 residues. CDR3 amino acids: CATSRDQSESNGYTF. The CDR3 DNA follows: TGTGCCACCAGCAGAGATCAATCAGAATCCAATGGCTACACCTTC.

The chain links TRBV29-1 to TRBJ1-1; D is possibly TRBD1 (6 bases). CDR3 length: 12 residues. Germline V gives CDR1 SQVTM, CDR2 ANQGSEA. The ends were cut back, 4 bases at V and 2 bases at J, with 8 bases in the middle. CDR3: CSVGRGNTEAFF. The CDR3 nucleotides are TGCAGCGTTGGCAGGGGAAACACTGAAGCTTTCTTT.

This clone appeared a few times. V gene TRBV27 combines with J gene TRBJ1-2; tentatively, D is TRBD1 (6 bases). Trimming cost V 1 base and J 6 bases, with 12 bases left between them. The CDR3 contains 14 residues. CDR1 and CDR2 (germline): MNHEY, SMNVEV (reference sequence). CDR3 coding DNA: TGTGCCAGCAGTTTATGGGGGGCGGGAGATGGCTACACCTTC. Its translation: CASSLWGAGDGYTF.

The chain carries TRBV5-1 and TRBJ2-2, with TRBD1 matching over 7 bases. After removal of 2 bases from V and 4 bases from J, the junction contained 2 bases not matched to a gene. Germline loops: CDR1 SGHRS, CDR2 YFSETQ. The CDR3 sequence is 14 residues long. The CDR3 sequence: CASSFDRVTGELFF. CDR3 DNA sequence: TGCGCCAGCAGCTTTGACAGGGTCACCGGGGAGCTGTTTTTT.

The CDR3 DNA is TGCGCCAGCAGCTTGGCCAGGGGGCATGAAAAACTGTTTTTT. It yields the protein CASSLARGHEKLFF. The V call is TRBV5-1, the J call TRBJ1-4, with TRBD1 matching 8 bases. V shed 0 bases and J 6 bases; nucleotides not matched to a gene: 1. The CDR3 contains 14 residues. From germline, CDR1 is SGHRS and CDR2 YFSETQ.

This chain joins TRBV2 and TRBJ1-5, with 9 bases aligning to TRBD1. The CDR3 consists of 15 residues. Germline assignment: CDR1 SNHLY and CDR2 FYNNEI. Germline trimming cut 6 bases from V and 6 bases from J; bases unmatched to any gene: 9. The CDR3 DNA reads TGTGCCAGCAGCCCTAGACAGGGGGACGGTCAGCCCCAGCATTTT. It specifies CASSPRQGDGQPQHF.